Given below is one TCR beta chain in context. The CDR3 has 12 amino acids. Germline assignment: CDR1 MNHEY and CDR2 SVGAGI. Trimming took off 7 bases at V and 7 bases at J, with 11 bases between the two ends. This record belongs to a study of T cell changes during pregnancy in multiple sclerosis. Measured with immunoSEQ multiplex PCR; TCRdb has only the in-frame clones, and not every one. The table has approximately 100,000 clones, about 90% seen once. The chain uses TRBV6-5 and TRBJ1-5; D may be TRBD1 (6 bases). The input for sequencing was peripheral blood, taken after pregnancy. The TCR originated in a female donor in good health, enrolled as a control in a pregnancy study. The CDR3 is CASKQGDQPQHF. In DNA, the CDR3 is TGTGCCAGCAAACAGGGTGACCAGCCCCAGCATTTT.